These 10 T cell receptor beta chains were sequenced from one sample in a study of OX40 agonist ivuxolimab in advanced cancers. Sequencing was performed with immunoSEQ multiplex PCR; in TCRdb, only in-frame clones are kept and a portion is missing. The sample gives under 150,000 clones, less than 95% of which show up once; about 1% is in the top ten. This sample comprised CD4+ or CD8+ T cells sorted from blood, obtained in a trial of the OX40 agonist ivuxolimab. These receptors all stem from an adult with an advanced solid tumor such as melanoma, head and neck, liver or kidney cancer.

The rearrangement uses TRBV4-1 and TRBJ2-4; no definite D call. Germline lookup yields CDR1 MGHRA and CDR2 YSYEKL. The length of the CDR3 is 15 residues. Trimming cost V 1 base and J 2 bases, with 9 bases left between them. The CDR3: CASSQVPEPKNIQYF. CDR3 DNA sequence: TGCGCCAGCAGCCAAGTCCCCGAACCCAAAAACATTCAGTACTTC.

The gene calls are TRBV29-1 and TRBJ1-5; TRBD1 is a possible D gene (5 bases). CDR3 length: 15 residues. Trimming stripped 7 bases from V and 5 bases from J, with 21 bases between. Germline lookup yields CDR1 SQVTM and CDR2 ANQGSEA. CDR3 residues: CSASSGSGSDQPQHF. The CDR3 DNA follows: TGCAGCGCGAGTAGCGGTTCAGGGTCGGATCAGCCCCAGCATTTT.

The gene calls are TRBV10-3 and TRBJ2-3; no clear D gene. CDR3 length: 11 residues. V was shortened by 10 bases and J by 2 bases, with 7 bases between the two germline ends. CDR1 is ENHRY and CDR2 is SYGVKD in the germline V gene. The CDR3 reads CATQDTDTQYF. For the CDR3, the DNA is TGTGCCACCCAGGACACAGATACGCAGTATTTT.

The chain has TRBV28 and TRBJ2-1, with 8 positions matching TRBD2. The CDR3 totals 11 residues. Germline V lookup: CDR1 MDHEN, CDR2 SYDVKM. V shed 7 bases, J shed 12 bases, and the junction held 5 bases outside the gene matches. CDR3: CASNRGGRQFF. The CDR3 DNA sequence: TGTGCCAGCAACCGGGGGGGTAGGCAGTTCTTC.

The rearrangement joins TRBV9 to TRBJ2-2; unclear D gene. Per germline, CDR1 SGDLS and CDR2 YYNGEE. This CDR3 comprises 14 residues. Trimming took off 0 bases at V and 2 bases at J, with 5 bases between the two ends. The CDR3 DNA sequence: TGTGCCAGCAGCGTAGGCTTAAACACCGGGGAGCTGTTTTTT. Protein sequence: CASSVGLNTGELFF.

The rearrangement joins TRBV9 to TRBJ1-6; D is perhaps TRBD1 (6 bases). Germline assignment: CDR1 SGDLS and CDR2 YYNGEE. The CDR3 has 15 residues. The V end lost 6 bases, the J end lost 2 bases, and 12 bases lay between the germline ends. In nucleotides, the CDR3 is TGTGCCAGCAACAGGGATTTAACCTATAATTCACCCCTCCACTTT. It yields the protein CASNRDLTYNSPLHF.

This chain uses TRBV19 with TRBJ2-4; no clear D. This CDR3 contains 15 residues. The germline gives CDR1 LNHDA, CDR2 SQIVND (reference sequence). V was clipped by 6 bases and J by 1 base, with 13 bases between them. The CDR3 sequence: CASRGFDGAKNIQYF. CDR3 in DNA: TGTGCCAGTAGGGGCTTTGATGGGGCCAAAAACATTCAGTACTTC.

This chain links TRBV4-3 with TRBJ1-4; D gene ambiguous. V lost 1 base, J lost 4 bases, and 19 bases lay in between. Germline CDR1 reads LGHNA; CDR2 reads YSLEER. This CDR3 comprises 18 residues. This CDR3 is CASSQVPGSPAGNEKLFF. The CDR3 bases are TGCGCCAGCAGCCAAGTCCCCGGGTCCCCCGCGGGTAATGAAAAACTGTTTTTT.

The rearrangement joins TRBV9 to TRBJ2-5, with TRBD2 identical over 8 bases. The CDR3 spans 15 residues. CDR1 is SGDLS and CDR2 is YYNGEE in the germline V gene. V lost 2 bases to trimming and J lost 5 bases; unmatched junction nucleotides: 8. The CDR3 DNA reads TGTGCCAGCAGCGTTGGTAGCGGGAATGGGGAGACCCAGTACTTC. Its protein product is CASSVGSGNGETQYF.

This clone was counted once. This chain joins TRBV27 and TRBJ1-2; 7 bases agree with TRBD1. The CDR3 totals 16 residues. From germline, CDR1 is MNHEY and CDR2 SMNVEV (reference sequence). The junction had 12 bases not matched to a gene; V was cut back by 7 bases and J by 1 base. CDR3: CASMATPTGFNYGYTF. CDR3 DNA: TGTGCCAGCATGGCGACACCGACAGGGTTTAACTATGGCTACACCTTC.